The clone carrying this T cell receptor (beta chain) has only a few counts. TCRdb analysed the RT-PCR reads with MiXCR anew, one entry per CDR3 protein. The sample carries 70,000 to 85,000 distinct CDR3 sequences, more than 25% recorded once. This entry is derived from a study of patients and donors after allogeneic stem cell transplantation. This CDR3 region has 15 residues. The V gene end was trimmed by 4 bases and the J gene end by 5 bases; junction bases not matched to a gene: 11. In germline, CDR1 is SGHRS, CDR2 YFSETQ. The sample comprised blood, either unsorted or a sorted T cell fraction (not recorded which). The chain couples TRBV5-1 to TRBJ2-7; the match to TRBD1 covers 8 bases. The TCR originated in a human donor who was either an allogeneic HSCT recipient or a stem cell or donor lymphocyte infusion donor (not recorded which). It is not recorded whose cells these are; they may come from a transplant donor. CDR3 nucleotides: TGCGCCAGCAGCGGTACTTGGACAGGGTCCGACGAGCAGTACTTC. Translating gives CASSGTWTGSDEQYF.